This T cell receptor beta chain originates from a study of T cell changes during pregnancy in multiple sclerosis (dated by TCRdb to about 2019). About the study as a whole: The study looked at changes in the T cell repertoire across pregnancy in women with multiple sclerosis.

About this clone: Its antigen remains unidentified. No much larger clone is present one base from it, and per-base qualities are unavailable.

Library method: the immunoSEQ multiplex PCR assay. The source is immuneACCESS, and TCRdb retained only in-frame sequences with V and J called. Part of the clones is not carried over; for the studies checked, unresolved V genes explain less than half of this, and the remainder is unexplained. For this sample there are 37,000 or so clones; about nine tenths appear just once. 0.45% to 0.55% of the sample comes from the top ten. CDR1 SGHTS and CDR2 YDEGEE are derived from the germline V gene. V is shortened by 7 bases, J by 5 bases, and the region joining them spans 16 bases. Reading from cysteine to phenylalanine, the CDR3 counts 13 amino acids. The read is trimmed to its CDR3 DNA, 39 bases read in frame from base 1.

Sequences were derived from CD4+ T cells from peripheral blood mononuclear cells, sampled in the second trimester of pregnancy. Recombination connected TRBV5-8 to TRBJ2-7; 5 matching bases give a weak D call of TRBD1. The TCR sequence derives from a female donor in good health, enrolled as a control in a pregnancy study. The encoded CDR3 is CASARSLGHEQYF. The sequenced DNA is TGTGCCAGCGCCCGGTCCCTGGGGCACGAGCAGTACTTC.